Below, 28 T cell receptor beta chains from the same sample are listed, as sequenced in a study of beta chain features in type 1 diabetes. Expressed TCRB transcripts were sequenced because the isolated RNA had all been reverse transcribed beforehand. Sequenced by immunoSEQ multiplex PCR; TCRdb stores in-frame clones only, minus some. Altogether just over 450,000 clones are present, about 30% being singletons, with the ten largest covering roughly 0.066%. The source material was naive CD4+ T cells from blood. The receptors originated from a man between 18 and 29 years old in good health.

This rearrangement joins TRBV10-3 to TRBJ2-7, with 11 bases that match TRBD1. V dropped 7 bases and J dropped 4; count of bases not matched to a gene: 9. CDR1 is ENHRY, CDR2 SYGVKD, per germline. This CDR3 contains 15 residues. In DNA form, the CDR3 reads TGTGCCATCAACACGGCGGACAGGGGGCAATACGAGCAGTACTTC. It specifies CAINTADRGQYEQYF.

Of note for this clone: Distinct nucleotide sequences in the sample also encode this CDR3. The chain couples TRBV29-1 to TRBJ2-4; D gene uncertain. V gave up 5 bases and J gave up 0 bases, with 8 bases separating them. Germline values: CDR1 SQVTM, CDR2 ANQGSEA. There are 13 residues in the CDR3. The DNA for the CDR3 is TGCAGCGTTCGAGCGATAGCCAAAAACATTCAGTACTTC. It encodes CSVRAIAKNIQYF.

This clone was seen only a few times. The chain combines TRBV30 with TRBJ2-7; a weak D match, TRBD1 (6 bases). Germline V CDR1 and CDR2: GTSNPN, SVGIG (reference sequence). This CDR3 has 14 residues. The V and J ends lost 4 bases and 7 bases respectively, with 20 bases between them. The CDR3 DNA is TGTGCCTGGACCGCAGGTGGGACAATTGGGGAGCAGTACTTC. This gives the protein CAWTAGGTIGEQYF.

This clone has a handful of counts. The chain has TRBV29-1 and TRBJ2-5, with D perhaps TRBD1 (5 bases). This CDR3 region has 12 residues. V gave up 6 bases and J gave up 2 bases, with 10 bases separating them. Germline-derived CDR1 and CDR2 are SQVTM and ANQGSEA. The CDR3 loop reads CSVGLKQETQYF. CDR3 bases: TGCAGCGTGGGGCTCAAACAAGAGACCCAGTACTTC.

CDR3 sequence (DNA): TGTGCCTGGAGTTCAGCCCCAGAGACCCAGTACTTC. This encodes CAWSSAPETQYF. V gene TRBV30 combines with J gene TRBJ2-5; D ambiguous. V was shortened by 2 bases and J by 4 bases, with 8 bases between the two germline ends. This CDR3 is 12 amino acids long. Per germline, CDR1 GTSNPN and CDR2 SVGIG (reference sequence).

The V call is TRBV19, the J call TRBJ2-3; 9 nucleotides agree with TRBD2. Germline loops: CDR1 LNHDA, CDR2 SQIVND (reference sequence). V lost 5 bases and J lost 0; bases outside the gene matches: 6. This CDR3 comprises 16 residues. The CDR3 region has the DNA TGTGCCAGTAGTGTCTTTGCGGGAGGGAGCACAGATACGCAGTATTTT. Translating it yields CASSVFAGGSTDTQYF.

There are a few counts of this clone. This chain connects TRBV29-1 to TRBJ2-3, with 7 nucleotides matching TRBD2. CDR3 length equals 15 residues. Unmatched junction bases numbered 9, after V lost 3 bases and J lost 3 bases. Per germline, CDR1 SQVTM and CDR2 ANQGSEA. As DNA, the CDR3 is TGCAGCGTTGATCGCGGGAGTCGGGGGACAGATACGCAGTATTTT. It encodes CSVDRGSRGTDTQYF.

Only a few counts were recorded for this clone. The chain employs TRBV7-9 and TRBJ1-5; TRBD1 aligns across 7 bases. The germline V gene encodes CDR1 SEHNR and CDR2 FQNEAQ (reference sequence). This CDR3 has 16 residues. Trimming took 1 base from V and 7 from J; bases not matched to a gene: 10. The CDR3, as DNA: TGTGCCAGCAGCTTAGACAGGGGCAAGAGTGGGCAGCCCCAGCATTTT. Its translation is CASSLDRGKSGQPQHF.

The CDR3 spells CASSPRSSGRTYNEQFF. The CDR3 bases are TGTGCCAGCTCACCCCGGTCTAGCGGGAGGACGTACAATGAGCAGTTCTTC. The chain couples TRBV18 to TRBJ2-1; the match to TRBD2 covers 11 bases. The length of the CDR3 is 17 residues. V was pared by 3 bases and J by 4 bases, with 8 bases of the junction left unmatched. Germline values: CDR1 KGHSH, CDR2 LQKENI.

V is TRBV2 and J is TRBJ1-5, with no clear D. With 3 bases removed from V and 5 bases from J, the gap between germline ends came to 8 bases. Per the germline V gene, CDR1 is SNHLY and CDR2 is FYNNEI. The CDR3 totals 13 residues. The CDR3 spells CASSDRIDQPQHF. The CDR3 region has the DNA TGTGCCAGCAGTGACAGGATAGATCAGCCCCAGCATTTT.

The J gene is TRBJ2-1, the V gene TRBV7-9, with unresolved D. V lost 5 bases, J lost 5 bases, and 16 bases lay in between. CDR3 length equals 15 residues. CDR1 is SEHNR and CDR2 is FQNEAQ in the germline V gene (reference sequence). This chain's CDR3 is CASSRPSRTDNEQFF. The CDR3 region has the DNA TGTGCCAGCAGCCGTCCCAGCAGGACGGACAATGAGCAGTTCTTC.

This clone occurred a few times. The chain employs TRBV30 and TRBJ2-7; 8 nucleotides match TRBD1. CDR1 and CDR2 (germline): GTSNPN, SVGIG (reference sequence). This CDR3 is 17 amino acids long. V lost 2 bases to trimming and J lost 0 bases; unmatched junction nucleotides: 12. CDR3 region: CAWSPDYRDRRSYEQYF. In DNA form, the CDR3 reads TGTGCCTGGAGTCCGGACTACCGGGACAGGCGCTCCTACGAGCAGTACTTC. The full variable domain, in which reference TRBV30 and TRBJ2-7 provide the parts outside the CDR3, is SQTIHQWPATLVQPVGSPLSLECTVEGTSNPNLYWYRQAAGRGLQLLFYSVGIGQISSEVPQNLSASRPQDRQFILSSKKLLLSDSGFYLCAWSPDYRDRRSYEQYFGPGTRLTVT.

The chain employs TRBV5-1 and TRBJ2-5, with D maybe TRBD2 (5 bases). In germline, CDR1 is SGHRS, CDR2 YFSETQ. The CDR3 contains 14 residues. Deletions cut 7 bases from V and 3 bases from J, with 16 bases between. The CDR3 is CASAEVGSEETQYF. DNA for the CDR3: TGCGCCAGCGCTGAGGTGGGGAGCGAAGAGACCCAGTACTTC.

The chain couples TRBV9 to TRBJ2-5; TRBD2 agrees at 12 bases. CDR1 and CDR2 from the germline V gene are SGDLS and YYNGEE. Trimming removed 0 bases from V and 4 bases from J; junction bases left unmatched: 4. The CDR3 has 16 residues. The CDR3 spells CASSVGTSGIGETQYF. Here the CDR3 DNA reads TGTGCCAGCAGCGTAGGGACTAGCGGGATTGGAGAGACCCAGTACTTC.

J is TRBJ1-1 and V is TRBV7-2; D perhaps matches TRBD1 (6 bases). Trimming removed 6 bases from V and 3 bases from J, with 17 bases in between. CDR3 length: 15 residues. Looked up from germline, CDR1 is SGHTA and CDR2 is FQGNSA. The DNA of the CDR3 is TGTGCCAGCAGTTTAAACCCAGGGGCGGACACTGAAGCTTTCTTT. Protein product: CASSLNPGADTEAFF.

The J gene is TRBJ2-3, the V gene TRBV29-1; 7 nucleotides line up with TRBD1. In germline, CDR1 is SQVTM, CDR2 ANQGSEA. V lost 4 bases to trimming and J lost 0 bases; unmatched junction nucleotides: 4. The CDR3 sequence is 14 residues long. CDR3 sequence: CSVAETGSTDTQYF. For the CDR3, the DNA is TGCAGCGTTGCCGAGACAGGGAGCACAGATACGCAGTATTTT.

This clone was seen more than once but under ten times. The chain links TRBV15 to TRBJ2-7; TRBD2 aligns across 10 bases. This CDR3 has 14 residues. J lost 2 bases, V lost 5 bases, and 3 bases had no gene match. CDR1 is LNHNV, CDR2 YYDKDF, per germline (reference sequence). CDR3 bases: TGTGCCACCAGCCGTAGCGGGAGGCCCTACGAGCAGTACTTC. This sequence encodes CATSRSGRPYEQYF.

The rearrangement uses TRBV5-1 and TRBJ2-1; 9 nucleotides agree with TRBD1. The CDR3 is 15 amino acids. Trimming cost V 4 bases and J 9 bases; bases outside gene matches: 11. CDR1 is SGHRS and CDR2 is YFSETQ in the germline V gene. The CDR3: CASSGTGQRNSEQFF. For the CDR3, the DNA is TGCGCCAGCAGCGGGACAGGGCAGAGGAACAGTGAGCAGTTCTTC.

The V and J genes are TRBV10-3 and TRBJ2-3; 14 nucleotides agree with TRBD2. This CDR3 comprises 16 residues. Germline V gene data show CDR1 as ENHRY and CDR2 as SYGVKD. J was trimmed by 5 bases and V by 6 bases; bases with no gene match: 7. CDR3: CAIRPGLAGAIDTQYF. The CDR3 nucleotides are TGTGCCATCAGACCGGGACTAGCGGGAGCGATAGATACGCAGTATTTT.

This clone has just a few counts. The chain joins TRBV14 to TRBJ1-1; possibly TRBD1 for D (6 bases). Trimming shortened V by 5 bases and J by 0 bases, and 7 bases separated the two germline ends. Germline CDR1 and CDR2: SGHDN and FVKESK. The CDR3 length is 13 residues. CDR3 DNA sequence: TGTGCCAGCAGCGGACAGCTGAACACTGAAGCTTTCTTT. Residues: CASSGQLNTEAFF.

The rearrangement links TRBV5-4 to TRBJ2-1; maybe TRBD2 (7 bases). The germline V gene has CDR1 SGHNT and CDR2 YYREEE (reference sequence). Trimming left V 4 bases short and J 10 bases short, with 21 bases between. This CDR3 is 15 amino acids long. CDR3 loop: CASSKDAGALLEQFF. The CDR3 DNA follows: TGTGCCAGCAGCAAAGATGCGGGGGCCTTGCTCGAGCAGTTCTTC.

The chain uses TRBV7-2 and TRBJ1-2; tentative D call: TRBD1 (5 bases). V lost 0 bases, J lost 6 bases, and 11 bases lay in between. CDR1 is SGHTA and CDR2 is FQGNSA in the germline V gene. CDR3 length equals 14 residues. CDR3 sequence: CASSLAVLGHGYTF. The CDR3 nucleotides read TGTGCCAGCAGCTTAGCGGTATTGGGGCATGGCTACACCTTC.

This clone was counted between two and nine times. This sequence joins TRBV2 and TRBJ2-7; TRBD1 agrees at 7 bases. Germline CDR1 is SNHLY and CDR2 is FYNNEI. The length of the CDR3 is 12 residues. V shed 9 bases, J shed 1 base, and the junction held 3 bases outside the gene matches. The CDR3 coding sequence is TGTGCCAGGGGACAGACATCCTACGAGCAGTACTTC. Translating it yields CARGQTSYEQYF.

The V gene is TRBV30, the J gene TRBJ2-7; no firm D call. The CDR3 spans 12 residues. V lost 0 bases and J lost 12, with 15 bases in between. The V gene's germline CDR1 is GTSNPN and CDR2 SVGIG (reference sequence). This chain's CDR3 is CAWSVPPATGYF. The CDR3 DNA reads TGTGCCTGGAGTGTACCCCCGGCTACGGGGTACTTC.

DNA of the CDR3: TGTGCCTTAGCCCCGACAGGGTCTAGCACAGATACGCAGTATTTT. Its protein product is CALAPTGSSTDTQYF. V gene TRBV30 combines with J gene TRBJ2-3, with 7 bases lining up with TRBD1. There are 15 residues in the CDR3. After removal of 7 bases from V and 0 bases from J, the junction contained 10 bases not matched to a gene. The germline gives CDR1 GTSNPN, CDR2 SVGIG (reference sequence).

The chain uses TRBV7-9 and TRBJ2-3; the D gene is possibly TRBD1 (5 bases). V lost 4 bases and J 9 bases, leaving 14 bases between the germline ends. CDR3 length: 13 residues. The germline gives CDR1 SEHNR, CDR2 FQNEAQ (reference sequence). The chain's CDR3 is CASSSQQARTQYF. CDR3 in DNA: TGTGCCAGCAGCTCCCAACAGGCCCGGACGCAGTATTTT.

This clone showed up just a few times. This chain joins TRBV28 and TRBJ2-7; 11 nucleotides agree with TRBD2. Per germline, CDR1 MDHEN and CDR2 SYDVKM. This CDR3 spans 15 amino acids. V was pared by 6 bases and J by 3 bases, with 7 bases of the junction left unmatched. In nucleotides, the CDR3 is TGTGCCAGCAGCCGCCCGGGACTAGCGGACTACGAGCAGTACTTC. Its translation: CASSRPGLADYEQYF.

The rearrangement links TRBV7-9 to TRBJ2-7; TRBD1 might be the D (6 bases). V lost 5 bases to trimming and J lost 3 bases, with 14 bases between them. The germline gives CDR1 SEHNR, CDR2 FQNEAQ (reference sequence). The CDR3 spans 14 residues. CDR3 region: CASSKAGANYEQYF. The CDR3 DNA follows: TGTGCCAGCAGCAAGGCAGGGGCTAACTACGAGCAGTACTTC.